The entry below gives a single T cell receptor (beta chain) sequence along with its context. What antigen it recognizes has not been identified. Base qualities are not recorded, but no much larger clone differs from it by a single base. This entry belongs to a study of cytotoxic CD8 clonotypes in ibrutinib-treated CLL (dated by TCRdb to about 2021). The study in broad terms: The cohort was composed of roughly ten relapsed/refractory and approximately 14 treatment-naive patients; IGHV unmutated status was identified in 17 patients. Responses were partial in around 24 patients and complete in 2; after median around 65 months follow-up, about 14 stayed in remission and roughly twelve progressed. Samples at response were collected after a median of about 12 months of treatment, with a range of about 6 to 36 months. On average, each sample yielded around 230,000 productive templates and 80,000 to 95,000 productive rearrangements. Of the roughly 79 people in the trial, around 24 had longitudinal samples available. Cryopreserved peripheral blood mononuclear cells were obtained before treatment, at response, and at either sustained remission or disease progression. All remission and progressive disease samples were collected while patients were still receiving ibrutinib.

A MiSeq instrument was used for deep resolution sequencing, which targeted depths ranging from 1 in 1 million up to 1 in 200,000 T cells, with coverage averaging 10x for each clonotype. The immunoSEQ hsTCRB Kit was used to generate TCR beta libraries. The paper's data handling went like this. The data were analyzed with ImmunoSEQ Analyzer and ImmunoSEQ Data Assistant, and V, D and J gene assignments followed IMGT definitions. Clonality, which ranges from 0 to 1, was calculated as one minus the normalized Shannon entropy of productive rearrangement frequencies. Only overrepresented clonotypes making up at least 0.05% of each patient's repertoire were included in the public clonotype analysis. Around 13 age-matched healthy donor repertoires from immuneACCESS were used as controls for clonality. Entries here come from immuneACCESS through TCRdb and include only in-frame sequences with V and J called. Some clones fail to appear in such tables; in the studies checked, an unresolved V gene covers under half of the shortfall, and the cause of the remainder is unknown. Clone size and V and J calls were adopted from that table, with D and trimming inferred from the DNA. A total of some 350,000 clones appear in this sample, under 70% of them only once. 5% to 6.5% of the sample is in the top ten clones.

Around 2 micrograms of genomic DNA were extracted from cryopreserved PBMCs for TCR beta library preparation. High-throughput TCR beta sequencing was performed on longitudinal blood samples from CLL patients receiving ibrutinib monotherapy. Patients were enrolled in a phase 2 open-label single-center ibrutinib monotherapy trial. General conclusions and limits of the study: Baseline clonality exceeded that of age-matched healthy donors and correlated strongly with circulating CD8+ T-cell counts. Sampling times were not matched between sustained-remission and progressing patients, and lymph node repertoires were not studied. Public clonotypes were rare and either contracted or stayed stable during treatment, and the rise in clonality at ibrutinib response reflected the expansion of private clonotypes. Clonality increased at ibrutinib response, stayed stable in sustained remission, and fell back toward baseline at progression.

This clonotype was obtained from a human donor with chronic lymphocytic leukemia. The starting material was PBMCs, obtained after 36 months of ibrutinib treatment.

The CDR3 has the sequence CASSLEHGRHSGNTIYF. The DNA sequence follows: TGTGCCAGCAGCTTAGAACATGGCCGTCACTCTGGAAACACCATATATTTT. In this chain, TRBV7-9 is recombined with TRBJ1-3; no D gene call is confident. Measured from the cysteine to the phenylalanine, the CDR3 is 17 residues long. Here the CDR3 DNA is all that survives: 51 bases in frame from base 1. V was cut back by 1 base and J by 0 bases, leaving a gap of 13 bases between them. Looking up the germline V gene (reference sequence) yields CDR1 SEHNR and CDR2 FQNEAQ.